This T cell receptor (beta chain) comes out of a study of T cells expressing NK-cell markers (dated by TCRdb to the early 2020s). About the full investigation: TCR beta-chain repertoires were profiled in sorted CD3+CD56+NKG2C+, CD3+CD56+NKG2C- and CD3+CD56-NKG2C+ T-cell subsets from seven or eight donors. Of the eight sequenced donors, seven were found to be HCMV-seropositive and one was found to be HCMV-seronegative. The study sequenced eight donors, all healthy volunteers chosen at random: three men and five women. Illumina HiSeq 2000/2500, MiSeq or NextSeq was used to sequence libraries as 2 x 150 bp reads. Study-wide conclusions, independent of this receptor: Whether the expanded NKG2C-expressing T cell clones were specific for HCMV antigens was left unclear. Those dominant clonotypes were again the most abundant among CD3+CD56-NKG2C+ cells in a few donors, at about 28.3-65%. In about six donors, the dominant CD3+CD56+NKG2C+ clonotypes were found to rank among the top 10 CD8+ clonotypes and to make up roughly 1.0-7.0% of CD8+ T cells.

HCMV serostatus was determined by detecting HCMV-specific IgG in serum with a commercial ELISA kit. Ficoll density gradient centrifugation was used to isolate peripheral blood mononuclear cells from blood. TCRdb lists the instrument as Illumina HiSeq 2000. TCR beta cDNA libraries were prepared using 5'RACE template switching, which introduced a universal primer site and unique molecular identifiers. Priming for cDNA synthesis came from the TCR beta constant segment, and two successive PCR amplification steps followed. As for the original processing: MIGEC was used to demultiplex reads and group reads by UMI, and MiTCR was used to assemble and quantify clonotypes. To remove erroneous sequences, TCR cDNA sequences were retained only when supported by two or more reads. The tcR package was used for downstream repertoire analysis, and clonotypes were matched across fractions by CDR3 nucleotide sequence plus V segment. VDJmatch was used to annotate antigen specificity against VDJdb, with one amino acid substitution in CDR3 permitted. TCRdb reprocessed the reads and assigns one entry to each CDR3 protein sequence, leaving out DNA. TCRdb's processing, not the study's, gives the V and J calls here. This sample's table carries roughly 120,000 distinct CDR3 sequences. Under 20% of the sample comes from the top ten.

A note on this clonotype: Its recognized antigen is unknown.

Taken from the germline V gene (reference sequence), the CDR1 and CDR2 loops are LNHDA and SQIVND. There are 17 amino acids in the CDR3, from cysteine to phenylalanine inclusive. No DNA is given. Input material: blood T cells: a sorted CD56 or NKG2C T cell subset, CD4+ or CD8+ T cells, or bulk PBMC T cells (not recorded which). The receptor was isolated from a woman between 18 and 75 years old in good health. This sequence uses TRBV19 and TRBJ2-3; TCRdb returns TRBD1, unconfirmable since there is no DNA. The encoded CDR3 is CASSITGTGAMGDTQYF.